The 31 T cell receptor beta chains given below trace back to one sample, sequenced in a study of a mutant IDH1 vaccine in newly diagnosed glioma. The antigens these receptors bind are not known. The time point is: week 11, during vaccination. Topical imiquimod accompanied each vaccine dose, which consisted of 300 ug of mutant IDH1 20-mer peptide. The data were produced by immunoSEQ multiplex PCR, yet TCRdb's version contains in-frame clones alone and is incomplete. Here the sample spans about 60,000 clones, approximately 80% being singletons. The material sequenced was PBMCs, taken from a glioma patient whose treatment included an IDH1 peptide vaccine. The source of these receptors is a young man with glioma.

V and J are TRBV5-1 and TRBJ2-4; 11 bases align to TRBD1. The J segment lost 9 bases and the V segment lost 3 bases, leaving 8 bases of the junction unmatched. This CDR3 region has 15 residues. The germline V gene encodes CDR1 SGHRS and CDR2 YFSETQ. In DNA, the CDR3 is TGCGCCAGCAGCTACGGACAGGGGGCGTTTGGCATTCAGTACTTC. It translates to CASSYGQGAFGIQYF. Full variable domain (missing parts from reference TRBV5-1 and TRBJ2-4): KAGVTQTPRYLIKTRGQQVTLSCSPISGHRSVSWYQQTPGQGLQFLFEYFSETQRNKGNFPGRFSGRQFSNSRSEMNVSTLELGDSALYLCASSYGQGAFGIQYFGAGTRLSVL.

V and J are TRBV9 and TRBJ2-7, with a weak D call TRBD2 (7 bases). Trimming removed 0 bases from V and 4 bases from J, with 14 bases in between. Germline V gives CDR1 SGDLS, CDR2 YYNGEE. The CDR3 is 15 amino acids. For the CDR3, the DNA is TGTGCCAGCAGCGTAGGCGGGGGCAACAATTACGAGCAGTACTTC. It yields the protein CASSVGGGNNYEQYF.

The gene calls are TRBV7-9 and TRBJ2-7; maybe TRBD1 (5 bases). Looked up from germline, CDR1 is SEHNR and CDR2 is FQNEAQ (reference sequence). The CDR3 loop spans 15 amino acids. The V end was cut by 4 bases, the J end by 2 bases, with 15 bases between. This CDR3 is CASSSPRTGTYEQYF. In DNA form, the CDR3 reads TGTGCCAGCAGCTCCCCGAGAACAGGTACCTACGAGCAGTACTTC.

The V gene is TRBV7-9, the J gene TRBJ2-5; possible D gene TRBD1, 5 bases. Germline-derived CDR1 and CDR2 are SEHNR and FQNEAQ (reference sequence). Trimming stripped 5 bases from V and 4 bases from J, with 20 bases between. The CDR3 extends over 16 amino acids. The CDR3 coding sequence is TGTGCCAGCAGCCATAGCCTTGGGGCAGGTCGAGAGACCCAGTACTTC. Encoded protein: CASSHSLGAGRETQYF.

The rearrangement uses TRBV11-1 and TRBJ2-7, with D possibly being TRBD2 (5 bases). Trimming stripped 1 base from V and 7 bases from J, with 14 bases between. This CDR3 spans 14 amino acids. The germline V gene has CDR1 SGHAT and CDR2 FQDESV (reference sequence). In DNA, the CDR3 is TGTGCCAGCAGCTTAGATAGCCGGAGCGGAGAGCAGTACTTC. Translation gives CASSLDSRSGEQYF.

CDR3 sequence: CASSERYPPPEQFF. DNA for the CDR3: TGCGCCAGCAGTGAGCGGTACCCCCCCCCTGAGCAGTTCTTC. The J gene is TRBJ2-1, the V gene TRBV10-2; D gene ambiguous. The CDR3 has 14 amino acids. V shed 2 bases and J shed 9 bases, with 14 bases lying between them. The germline gives CDR1 WSHSY, CDR2 SAAADI.

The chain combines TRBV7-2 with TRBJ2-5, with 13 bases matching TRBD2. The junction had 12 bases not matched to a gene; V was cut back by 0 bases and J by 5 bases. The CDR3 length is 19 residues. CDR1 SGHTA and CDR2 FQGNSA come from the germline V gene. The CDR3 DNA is TGTGCCAGCAGCTTAGCGAGGATCACTAGCGGGGGGGTTGAGGAGACCCAGTACTTC. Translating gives CASSLARITSGGVEETQYF.

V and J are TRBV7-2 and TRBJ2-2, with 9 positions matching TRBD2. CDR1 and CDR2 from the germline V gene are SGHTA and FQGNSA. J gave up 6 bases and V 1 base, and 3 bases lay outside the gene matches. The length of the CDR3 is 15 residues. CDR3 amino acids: CASSLVSGSPGELFF. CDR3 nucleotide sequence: TGTGCCAGCAGCTTAGTTAGCGGGAGCCCCGGGGAGCTGTTTTTT.

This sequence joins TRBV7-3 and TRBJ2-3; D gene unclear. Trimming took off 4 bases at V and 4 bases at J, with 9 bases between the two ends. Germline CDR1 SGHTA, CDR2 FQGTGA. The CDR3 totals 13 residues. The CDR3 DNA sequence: TGTGCCAGCAGCTCCCGGGTATCAGATACGCAGTATTTT. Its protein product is CASSSRVSDTQYF.

Here the CDR3 reads CASSLSGTSRDNEQFF. CDR3 bases: TGTGCCAGCAGCTTATCCGGGACAAGTCGCGACAATGAGCAGTTCTTC. The gene calls are TRBV7-8 and TRBJ2-1; TRBD1 is a possible D gene (6 bases). There are 16 residues in the CDR3. Germline V lookup: CDR1 SGHVS, CDR2 FQNEAQ. V lost 2 bases and J lost 5, with 16 bases in between.

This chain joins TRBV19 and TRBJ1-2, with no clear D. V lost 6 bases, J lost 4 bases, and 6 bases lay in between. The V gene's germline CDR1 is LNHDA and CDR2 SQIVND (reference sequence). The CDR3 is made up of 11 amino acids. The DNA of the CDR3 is TGTGCCAGTAGGGGGTTCTATGGCTACACCTTC. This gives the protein CASRGFYGYTF.

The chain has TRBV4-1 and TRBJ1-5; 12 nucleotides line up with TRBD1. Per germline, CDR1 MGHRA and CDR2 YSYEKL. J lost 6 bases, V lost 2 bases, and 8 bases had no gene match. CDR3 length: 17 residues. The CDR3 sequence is CASSQMSGQGAGQPQHF. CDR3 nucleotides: TGCGCCAGCAGCCAAATGTCGGGACAGGGGGCCGGTCAGCCCCAGCATTTT.

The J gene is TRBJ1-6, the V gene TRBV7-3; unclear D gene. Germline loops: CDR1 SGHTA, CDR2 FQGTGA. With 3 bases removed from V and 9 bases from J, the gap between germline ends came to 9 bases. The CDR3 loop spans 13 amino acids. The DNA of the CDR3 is TGTGCCAGCAGCTTCTCCCGAAGTTCACCCCTCCACTTT. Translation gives CASSFSRSSPLHF. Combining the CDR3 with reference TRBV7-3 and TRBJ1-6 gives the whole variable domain GAGVSQTPSNKVTEKGKYVELRCDPISGHTALYWYRQSLGQGPEFLIYFQGTGAADDSGLPNDRFFAVRPEGSVSTLKIQRTERGDSAVYLCASSFSRSSPLHFGNGTRLTVT.

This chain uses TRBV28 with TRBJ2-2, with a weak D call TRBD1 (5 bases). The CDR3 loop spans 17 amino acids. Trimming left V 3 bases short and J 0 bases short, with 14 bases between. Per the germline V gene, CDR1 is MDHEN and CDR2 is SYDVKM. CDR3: CASSLYLRVANTGELFF. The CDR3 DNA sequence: TGTGCCAGCAGTTTGTATCTCAGGGTAGCGAACACCGGGGAGCTGTTTTTT.

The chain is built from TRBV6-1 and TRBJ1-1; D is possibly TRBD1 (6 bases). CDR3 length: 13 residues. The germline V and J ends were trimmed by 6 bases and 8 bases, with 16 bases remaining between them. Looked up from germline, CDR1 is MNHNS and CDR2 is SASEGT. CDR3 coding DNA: TGTGCCAGCAGGGCGACGCAGGGGCAAGAAGCTTTCTTT. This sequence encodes CASRATQGQEAFF.

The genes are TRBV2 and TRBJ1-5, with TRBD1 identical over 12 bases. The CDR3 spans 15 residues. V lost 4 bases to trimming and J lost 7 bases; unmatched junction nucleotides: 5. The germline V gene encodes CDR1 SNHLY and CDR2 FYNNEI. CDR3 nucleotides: TGTGCCAGCAGTGGGGACAGGGGGCAGGAACAGCCCCAGCATTTT. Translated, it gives CASSGDRGQEQPQHF.

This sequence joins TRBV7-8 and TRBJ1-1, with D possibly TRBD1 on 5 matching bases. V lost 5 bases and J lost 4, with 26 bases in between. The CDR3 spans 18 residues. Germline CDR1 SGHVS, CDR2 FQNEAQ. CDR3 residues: CASSPNTGSLYRGTEAFF. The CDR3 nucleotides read TGTGCCAGCAGCCCCAATACAGGTTCCTTATACAGAGGCACTGAAGCTTTCTTT.

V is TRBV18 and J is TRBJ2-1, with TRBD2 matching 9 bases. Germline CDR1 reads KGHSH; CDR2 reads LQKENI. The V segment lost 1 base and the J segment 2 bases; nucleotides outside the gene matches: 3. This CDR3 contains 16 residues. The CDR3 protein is CASSPRSGRTYNEQFF. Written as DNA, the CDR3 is TGTGCCAGCTCACCACGGAGCGGGAGGACCTACAATGAGCAGTTCTTC. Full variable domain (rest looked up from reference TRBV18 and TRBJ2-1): NAGVMQNPRHLVRRRGQEARLRCSPMKGHSHVYWYRQLPEEGLKFMVYLQKENIIDESGMPKERFSAEFPKEGPSILRIQQVVRGDSAAYFCASSPRSGRTYNEQFFGPGTRLTVL.

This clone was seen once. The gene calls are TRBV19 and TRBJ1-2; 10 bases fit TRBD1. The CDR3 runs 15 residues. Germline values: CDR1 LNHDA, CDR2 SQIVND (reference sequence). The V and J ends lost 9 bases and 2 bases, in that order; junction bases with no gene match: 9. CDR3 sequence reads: CASRYPGQGNYGYTF. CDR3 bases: TGTGCCAGCCGTTATCCGGGACAGGGGAACTATGGCTACACCTTC.

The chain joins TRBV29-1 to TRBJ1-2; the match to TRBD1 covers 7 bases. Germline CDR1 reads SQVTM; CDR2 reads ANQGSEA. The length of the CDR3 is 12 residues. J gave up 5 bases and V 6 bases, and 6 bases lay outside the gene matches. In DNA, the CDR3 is TGCAGCGTATGGGACAGCAGTTATGGCTACACCTTC. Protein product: CSVWDSSYGYTF.

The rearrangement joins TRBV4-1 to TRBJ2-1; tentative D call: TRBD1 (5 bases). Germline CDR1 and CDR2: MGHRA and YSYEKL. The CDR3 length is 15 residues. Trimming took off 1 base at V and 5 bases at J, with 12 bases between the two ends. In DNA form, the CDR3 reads TGCGCCAGCAGCCAAGGGGCAGGCAGGGACAATGAGCAGTTCTTC. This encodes CASSQGAGRDNEQFF.

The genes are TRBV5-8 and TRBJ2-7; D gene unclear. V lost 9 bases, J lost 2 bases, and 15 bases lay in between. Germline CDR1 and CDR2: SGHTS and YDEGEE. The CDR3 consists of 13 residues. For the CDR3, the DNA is TGTGCCACCGAGGCAGGCGGCCCCTACGAGCAGTACTTC. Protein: CATEAGGPYEQYF.

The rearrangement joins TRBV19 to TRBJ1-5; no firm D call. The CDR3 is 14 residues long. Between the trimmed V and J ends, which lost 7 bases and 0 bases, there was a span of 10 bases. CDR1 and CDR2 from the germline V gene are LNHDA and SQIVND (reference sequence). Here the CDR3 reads CASMSLSSNQPQHF. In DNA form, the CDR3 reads TGTGCCAGTATGTCCCTGTCTAGCAATCAGCCCCAGCATTTT.

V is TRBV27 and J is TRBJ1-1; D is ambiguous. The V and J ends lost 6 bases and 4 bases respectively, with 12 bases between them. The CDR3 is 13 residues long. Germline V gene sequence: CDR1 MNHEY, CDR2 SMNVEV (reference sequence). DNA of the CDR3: TGTGCCAGCAGATTTTTCGGAGGCACTGAAGCTTTCTTT. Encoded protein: CASRFFGGTEAFF.

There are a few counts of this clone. The CDR3: CASSLGANYGYTF. CDR3 nucleotide sequence: TGCGCCAGCAGCTTGGGGGCTAACTATGGCTACACCTTC. The chain has TRBV5-1 and TRBJ1-2; D remains ambiguous. Trimming removed 0 bases from V and 0 bases from J, with 3 bases in between. Germline values: CDR1 SGHRS, CDR2 YFSETQ. The CDR3 runs to 13 residues.

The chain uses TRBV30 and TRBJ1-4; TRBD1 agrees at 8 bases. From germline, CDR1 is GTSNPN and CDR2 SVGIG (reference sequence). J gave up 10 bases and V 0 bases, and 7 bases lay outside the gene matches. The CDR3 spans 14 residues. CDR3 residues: CAWSVQDRDVKLFF. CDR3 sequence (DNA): TGTGCCTGGAGTGTCCAGGACAGGGATGTAAAACTGTTTTTT.

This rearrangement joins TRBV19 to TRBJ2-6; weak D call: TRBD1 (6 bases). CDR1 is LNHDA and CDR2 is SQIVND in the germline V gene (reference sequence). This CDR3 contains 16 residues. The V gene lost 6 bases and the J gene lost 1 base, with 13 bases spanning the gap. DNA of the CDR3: TGTGCCAGTAGGTCCCGAGGGGGTTCTGGGGCCAACGTCCTGACTTTC. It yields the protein CASRSRGGSGANVLTF.

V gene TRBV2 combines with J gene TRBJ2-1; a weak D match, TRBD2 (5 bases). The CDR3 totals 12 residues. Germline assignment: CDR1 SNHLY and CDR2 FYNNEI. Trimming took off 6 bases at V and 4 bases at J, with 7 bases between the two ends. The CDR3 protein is CASSRDYNEQFF. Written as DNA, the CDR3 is TGTGCCAGCAGCCGGGATTACAATGAGCAGTTCTTC.

The CDR3 DNA reads as TGTGCCAGCAGCCAAGGTGGGACGAGACAGTATTTT. It yields the protein CASSQGGTRQYF. The gene calls are TRBV14 and TRBJ2-3; TRBD1 or TRBD2 may be the D gene (5 bases each). The V and J ends lost 1 base and 12 bases respectively, with 11 bases between them. There are 12 residues in the CDR3. CDR1 and CDR2 (germline): SGHDN, FVKESK.

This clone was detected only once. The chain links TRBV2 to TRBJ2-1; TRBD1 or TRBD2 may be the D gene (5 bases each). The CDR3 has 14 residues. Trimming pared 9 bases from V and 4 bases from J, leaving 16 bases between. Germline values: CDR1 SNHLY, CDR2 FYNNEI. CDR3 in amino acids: CASKGELYYNEQFF. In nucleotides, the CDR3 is TGTGCCAGTAAAGGGGAGCTGTATTACAATGAGCAGTTCTTC.

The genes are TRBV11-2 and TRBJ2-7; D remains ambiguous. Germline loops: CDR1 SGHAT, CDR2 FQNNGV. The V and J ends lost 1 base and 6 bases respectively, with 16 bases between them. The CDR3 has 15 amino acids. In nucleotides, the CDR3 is TGTGCCAGCAGCTTAGTTGCTCGCACGGTTGGCGAGCAGTACTTC. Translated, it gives CASSLVARTVGEQYF.